This is a list of T cell receptor beta chains from one sample in a study of regulatory T cells in long-lasting Graves disease. TCRdb called the multiplex PCR reads again in MiXCR, with one record for every CDR3 protein. The sample records approximately 470,000 distinct CDR3 sequences, around 15% being singletons. This sample also belongs to another study, concerning T cells in Graves' hyperthyroidism and ophthalmopathy.

The sample in question was peripheral blood mononuclear cells (PBMCs), obtained at new diagnosis, from a patient treated with antithyroid drugs. The receptors were gathered from a man aged 35 to 55 with Graves disease. Both conserved end residues are part of each CDR3. The order of the fields is clone size, J gene, D gene, V gene, CDR3 DNA, CDR3 protein. The D gene is left open where the match is weak. Clone size, where shown, is once, few, many, or a class for clones that have expanded.

>few|TRBJ2-7|.|TRBV20-1
TGCAGTGCCACTTTGGGTTTAGGGGCCCACGAGCAGTACTTC
CSATLGLGAHEQYF
>few|TRBJ2-5|TRBD2|TRBV28
TGTGCCAGCAGTGGGCGGGGGGGCGCGGAGACCCAGTACTTC
CASSGRGGAETQYF
>many|TRBJ2-2|TRBD2|TRBV27
TGTGCCAGCAGTTTTGGCGGGAGAGCCACCGGGGAGCTGTTTTTT
CASSFGGRATGELFF
>few|TRBJ1-3|.|TRBV11-2
TGTGCCAGCAGTGCGAGCTCTGGAAACACCGTATATTTT
CASSASSGNTVYF
>few|TRBJ1-5|.|TRBV6-2/TRBV6-3
TGTGCCAGCAGTTACTTCCCCGGTCAGCCCCAGCATTTT
CASSYFPGQPQHF
>many|TRBJ1-5|TRBD1|TRBV12-3/TRBV12-4
TGTGCCAGCAGCGGACAGGGAGGCAATCAGCCCCAGCATTTT
CASSGQGGNQPQHF
>.|TRBJ2-5|TRBD1|TRBV5-1
TGCGCCAGCGGGGGACAGGGGAGCGCACAAGAGACCCAGTACTTC
CASGGQGSAQETQYF
>many|TRBJ1-5|.|TRBV3-1
TGTGCCAGCAGCCATTCGGCAGTCCCTAATCAGCCCCAGCATTTT
CASSHSAVPNQPQHF
>.|TRBJ2-1|.|TRBV27
TGTGCCAGTGGGACATATAGGAATGAGCAGTTCTTC
CASGTYRNEQFF
>few|TRBJ2-7|.|TRBV20-1
TGCAGTGCAACCCGGGACTCGAAGATGGGGTACGAGCAGTACTTC
CSATRDSKMGYEQYF
>many|TRBJ2-3|.|TRBV28
TGTGCCAGCAGTTTGCGGGACTGGCAGTATTTT
CASSLRDWQYF
>.|TRBJ2-7|TRBD1|TRBV29-1
TGCAGCATCGGCCAGGGGGCATACGAGCAGTACTTC
CSIGQGAYEQYF
>.|TRBJ2-1|TRBD1|TRBV7-3
TGTGCCAGCAGGCTCTCTCGGGACAGGCCTTACAATGAGCAGTTCTTC
CASRLSRDRPYNEQFF
>many|TRBJ2-1|.|TRBV15
TGTGCCACCCAATTAACAGGGTACGGCAATGAGCAGTTCTTC
CATQLTGYGNEQFF
>.|TRBJ2-1|.|TRBV6-1
TGTGCCAGCAGTGCCGGGGGCAATGAGCAGTTCTTC
CASSAGGNEQFF
>many|TRBJ2-7|TRBD2|TRBV7-2
TGTGCCAGCAGCTCCCGCTTAGGAGCGGGAGGGCCCTATCACGAGCAGTACTTC
CASSSRLGAGGPYHEQYF
>many|TRBJ1-1|.|TRBV12-3/TRBV12-4
TGTGCCAGCAACCAGGACAGCCTGAACACTGAAGCTTTCTTT
CASNQDSLNTEAFF
>.|TRBJ2-2|.|TRBV27
TGTGCCAGCAGTTTAATAGGTAACACCGGGGAGCCGTTTTTT
CASSLIGNTGEPFF
>many|TRBJ2-1|.|TRBV15
TGTGCCACCAGCAGAGGTACACGGGAGCAAGGAGGCAATGAGCAGTTCTTC
CATSRGTREQGGNEQFF
>many|TRBJ2-1|TRBD1|TRBV5-1
TGCGCCAGCAGCTTGGCCGGACAGGGCTACAATGAGCAGTTCTTC
CASSLAGQGYNEQFF
>.|TRBJ2-1|.|TRBV19
TGTGCCAGTAGTATACAGGTAATCTACAATGAGCAGTTCTTC
CASSIQVIYNEQFF
>many|TRBJ2-3|TRBD1|TRBV12-3/TRBV12-4
TGTGCCAGCAGTTCGGGACAGATAAGCACAGATACGCAGTATTTT
CASSSGQISTDTQYF
>.|TRBJ1-5|.|TRBV19
TGTGCCAGTAGTATACGGGTGTCGGGCCCATCATCTTATCAGCCCCAGCATTTT
CASSIRVSGPSSYQPQHF
>many|TRBJ2-5|.|TRBV12-3/TRBV12-4
TGTGCCAGCAGTTTAGCTCGCCAGCTGGTGGGGGAGACCCAGTACTTC
CASSLARQLVGETQYF
>few|TRBJ2-1|TRBD2|TRBV24-1
TGTGCCACCAGTGATTTGTCTAGCGGGAGTAAAAATGAGCAGTTCTTC
CATSDLSSGSKNEQFF
>many|TRBJ2-3|TRBD2|TRBV5-1
TGCGCCAGCAGCTCCCCCCCTAGCGGGGTAACAGATACGCAGTATTTT
CASSSPPSGVTDTQYF
>.|TRBJ1-1|TRBD1|TRBV4-1
TGCGCCAGCAGCCGGGAAGCGGCAGGGGGCCCTGAAGCTTTCTTT
CASSREAAGGPEAFF
>.|TRBJ2-7|.|TRBV2
TGTGCCAGCAGTGGGGGCAGTGGGGGCTACGAGCAGTACTTC
CASSGGSGGYEQYF
>many|TRBJ2-1|.|TRBV3-1
TGTGCCAGCAGCCCCCTTCGGTACGGGAGAGATTACAATGAGCAGTTCTTC
CASSPLRYGRDYNEQFF
>many|TRBJ1-2|TRBD1|TRBV3-1
TGTGCCAGCAGCCATGAAGACGGGCGACAGGGAAACTATGGCTACACCTTC
CASSHEDGRQGNYGYTF
>.|TRBJ2-3|.|TRBV5-4
TGTGCCAGCAACCTGGGGGCGGGCCTAGTCCTTGGAACAGATACGCAGTATTTT
CASNLGAGLVLGTDTQYF
>few|TRBJ2-2|TRBD2|TRBV28
TGTGCCAGCAGTTTATTTTTTCCGGGGGGCCTCCCAAAAACTAGCGGGAACACCGGGGAGCTGTTTTTT
CASSLFFPGGLPKTSGNTGELFF
>many|TRBJ2-1|.|TRBV7-9
TGTGCCAGCAGCGCGGATCTGGGTGGTCAGCAGTTCTTC
CASSADLGGQQFF
>few|TRBJ1-1|.|TRBV27
TGTGCCAGCAGTCCTGAGGGGCCGCTCAGGGACACTGAAGCTTTCTTT
CASSPEGPLRDTEAFF
>many|TRBJ2-7|.|TRBV5-1
TGCGCCAGCAGCTTGGAGTGGAAAGTCTCCTACGAGCAGTACTTC
CASSLEWKVSYEQYF